Listed below are T cell receptor beta chains from one sample, sequenced in a study of T-cell reconstitution after alpha-beta-depleted transplantation in children. One entry per CDR3 protein results from TCRdb running MiXCR on the PCR reads. The sample consists of about 980,000 distinct CDR3 sequences, about 31% of them appearing once. This material consisted of PBMCs, mostly from graft donor cells, taken 360 days after TCRalphabeta/CD19-depleted stem cell transplant. The receptors come from a boy under two years old who had a stem cell transplant for SCID, so the T cells may come from the graft donor. Each CDR3 is given with its conserved first and last residue. Fields, in order: clone size, V gene, D gene, J gene, CDR3 protein, CDR3 DNA. The D gene is left open where the match is weak. For some rows the clone size is stated as once, few or many, or as a class when expanded; others skip it.

>.|TRBV4-2|TRBD2|TRBJ2-2
CASRGGVGTGELFF
TGTGCCAGCAGGGGGGGGGTGGGCACCGGGGAGCTGTTTTTT
>few|TRBV20-1|.|TRBJ2-5
CSARLPGASQETQYF
TGCAGTGCTAGACTACCCGGGGCCTCCCAAGAGACCCAGTACTTC
>.|TRBV12-3/TRBV12-4|.|TRBJ1-6
CASSTGEGRDSPLHF
TGTGCCAGCAGCACCGGGGAGGGGAGGGATTCACCCCTCCACTTT
>.|TRBV7-8|.|TRBJ1-4
CASSLGGARQEWEKLFF
TGTGCCAGCAGCTTAGGTGGTGCCAGGCAGGAATGGGAAAAACTGTTTTTT
>.|TRBV20-1|.|TRBJ2-3
CSAREVGEPTDTQYF
TGCAGTGCGCGAGAGGTCGGGGAACCCACAGATACGCAGTATTTT
>.|TRBV29-1|TRBD2|TRBJ2-3
CSAQGGGGARDTQYF
TGCAGCGCCCAGGGCGGCGGGGGGGCCAGAGATACGCAGTATTTT
>.|TRBV3-1|.|TRBJ2-3
CASSGKGFADTQYF
TGTGCCAGCAGCGGGAAGGGGTTTGCAGATACGCAGTATTTT
>.|TRBV5-6|TRBD1|TRBJ2-7
CASSQLGQGNYEQYF
TGTGCCAGCAGCCAACTCGGACAGGGTAACTACGAGCAGTACTTC
>many|TRBV6-5|.|TRBJ1-2
CASSYSGYGYTF
TGTGCCAGCAGTTATTCGGGCTATGGCTACACCTTC
>few|TRBV5-1|.|TRBJ2-1
CASSLAGNNFKSYNEQFF
TGCGCCAGCAGCTTGGCGGGGAATAACTTTAAGTCCTACAATGAGCAGTTCTTC
>once|TRBV7-9|.|TRBJ2-7
CASSPPRGPSSYEQYF
TGTGCCAGCAGCCCCCCCCGGGGGCCCTCCTCCTACGAGCAGTACTTC
>few|TRBV12-3/TRBV12-4|TRBD1|TRBJ2-7
CASRTGAEQYF
TGTGCCAGCAGGACAGGGGCCGAGCAGTACTTC
>few|TRBV28|.|TRBJ2-3
CASTAWGTDTQYF
TGTGCCAGCACCGCTTGGGGCACAGATACGCAGTATTTT
>.|TRBV5-1|.|TRBJ1-4
CASSQQGNEKLFF
TGCGCCAGCAGCCAGCAGGGAAATGAAAAACTGTTTTTT
>few|TRBV7-8|TRBD1|TRBJ2-2
CASTDRARGSGELFF
TGTGCCAGCACCGACAGGGCCAGGGGATCCGGGGAGCTGTTTTTT
>few|TRBV5-1|.|TRBJ2-6
CASSLRETGANVLTF
TGCGCCAGCAGCTTGAGGGAGACTGGGGCCAACGTCCTGACTTTC
>few|TRBV4-3|.|TRBJ1-4
CASSQASHPHEKLFF
TGCGCCAGCAGCCAAGCGTCCCATCCCCATGAAAAACTGTTTTTT
>few|TRBV20-1|.|TRBJ1-1
CSARGVGQGGTEAFF
TGCAGTGCTAGAGGGGTAGGGCAGGGCGGCACTGAAGCTTTCTTT
>.|TRBV20-1|TRBD2|TRBJ2-3
CSATLAGDSTDTQYF
TGCAGTGCTACACTGGCGGGGGACAGCACAGATACGCAGTATTTT
>.|TRBV5-6|TRBD1|TRBJ2-2
CASSKRQGWTGELFF
TGTGCCAGCAGCAAGAGACAGGGGTGGACCGGGGAGCTGTTTTTT
>few|TRBV7-9|TRBD1|TRBJ2-3
CASSLAPGGPYTDTQYF
TGTGCCAGCAGCTTAGCCCCAGGGGGACCTTACACAGATACGCAGTATTTT
>few|TRBV29-1|TRBD1|TRBJ2-2
CSVETGAGELFF
TGCAGCGTCGAGACAGGGGCCGGGGAGCTGTTTTTT
>few|TRBV20-1|TRBD1|TRBJ1-2
CSAIGTGYGYTF
TGCAGTGCAATCGGGACAGGTTATGGCTACACCTTC
>.|TRBV3-1|TRBD2|TRBJ2-7
CASSPRTSGLKISYEQYF
TGTGCCAGCAGCCCCCGGACTAGCGGGCTAAAAATCTCCTACGAGCAGTACTTC
>.|TRBV5-1|.|TRBJ2-1
CATRRLGDEQFF
TGCGCCACCAGGCGGCTCGGCGATGAGCAGTTCTTC
>few|TRBV5-5|.|TRBJ2-2
CSSSEYTTGELFF
TGTTCCTCCTCTGAATACACGACCGGGGAGCTGTTTTTT
>.|TRBV12-3/TRBV12-4|TRBD1|TRBJ2-7
CASSRVTGGGNEQYF
TGTGCCAGCAGCCGAGTGACAGGGGGTGGGAACGAGCAGTACTTC
>.|TRBV20-1|.|TRBJ2-4
CSARVAGFVAKNIQYF
TGCAGTGCTAGAGTTGCGGGATTTGTAGCCAAAAACATTCAGTACTTC
>few|TRBV29-1|TRBD1|TRBJ2-7
CSVLDRATYEQYF
TGCAGCGTTCTGGACAGGGCGACCTACGAGCAGTACTTC